These 23 T cell receptor beta chains share one sample of origin, sequenced in a study of T cell changes during pregnancy in multiple sclerosis. Using immunoSEQ multiplex PCR, the repertoire was profiled, and TCRdb retains in-frame clones only, with some absent. The sample carries around 80,000 clones, about 92% recorded once. This specimen was peripheral blood, taken before pregnancy. Every receptor here comes from a female donor with multiple sclerosis, enrolled in a pregnancy study.

The chain couples TRBV29-1 to TRBJ1-2; D perhaps matches TRBD1 (6 bases). V lost 1 base and J lost 4, with 19 bases in between. Germline-derived CDR1 and CDR2 are SQVTM and ANQGSEA. There are 16 residues in the CDR3. CDR3 region: CSVEGGRGPGGYGYTF. For the CDR3, the DNA is TGCAGCGTTGAAGGAGGCAGGGGCCCCGGTGGCTATGGCTACACCTTC.

The rearrangement joins TRBV5-6 to TRBJ2-7; 9 nucleotides agree with TRBD1. Germline values: CDR1 SGHDT, CDR2 YYEEEE. CDR3 size: 14 residues. The V and J ends lost 4 bases and 6 bases, in that order; junction bases with no gene match: 8. CDR3: CASSLRGQGGEQYF. The CDR3 DNA reads as TGTGCCAGCAGCCTAAGGGGACAGGGCGGCGAGCAGTACTTC.

This clone was recorded only once. This chain uses TRBV9 with TRBJ2-7, with a weak D call TRBD1 (5 bases). The CDR3 contains 14 residues. Germline V gene lookup returns CDR1 SGDLS and CDR2 YYNGEE. Between the trimmed V and J ends, which lost 2 bases and 5 bases, there was a span of 14 bases. The CDR3 is CASSVDSLRDEQYF. CDR3 nucleotide sequence: TGTGCCAGCAGCGTTGACAGCCTTCGGGACGAGCAGTACTTC.

This sequence joins TRBV19 and TRBJ2-5; no definite D call. The V gene's germline CDR1 is LNHDA and CDR2 SQIVND (reference sequence). The CDR3 runs to 15 residues. Trimming took off 3 bases at V and 4 bases at J, with 15 bases between the two ends. The CDR3 loop is CASSISAVVRETQYF. Written as DNA, the CDR3 is TGTGCCAGTAGTATTTCCGCCGTCGTTAGAGAGACCCAGTACTTC. The full variable domain, in which reference TRBV19 and TRBJ2-5 provide the parts outside the CDR3, is DGGITQSPKYLFRKEGQNVTLSCEQNLNHDAMYWYRQDPGQGLRLIYYSQIVNDFQKGDIAEGYSVSREKKESFPLTVTSAQKNPTAFYLCASSISAVVRETQYFGPGTRLLVL.

This clone showed up just once. V and J are TRBV6-5 and TRBJ1-5, with D perhaps matching TRBD1 (5 bases). Looked up from germline, CDR1 is MNHEY and CDR2 is SVGAGI. V dropped 2 bases and J dropped 4 bases, with 12 bases sitting between them. The CDR3 contains 15 residues. This chain's CDR3 is CASSYVGAQNQPQHF. The CDR3 nucleotides read TGTGCCAGCAGTTACGTTGGGGCACAGAATCAGCCCCAGCATTTT.

The chain recombines TRBV9 with TRBJ1-3; D is possibly TRBD1 (5 bases). Germline V gives CDR1 SGDLS, CDR2 YYNGEE. This CDR3 contains 16 residues. V was cut by 5 bases and J by 0 bases, with 15 bases left in between. The CDR3 DNA follows: TGTGCCAGCAGTCCCTCCGGGACTCCCTCTGGAAACACCATATATTTT. This gives the protein CASSPSGTPSGNTIYF. The full variable domain, with the rest looked up from reference TRBV9 and TRBJ1-3, is DSGVTQTPKHLITATGQRVTLRCSPRSGDLSVYWYQQSLDQGLQFLIQYYNGEERAKGNILERFSAQQFPDLHSELNLSSLELGDSALYFCASSPSGTPSGNTIYFGEGSWLTVV.

This chain joins TRBV21-1 and TRBJ2-3; TRBD2, the D gene given by the table, was not confirmed from the DNA. TRBV21-1 is an annotated pseudogene. The CDR3 contains 18 residues. As DNA, the CDR3 is TGTGCCAGCAGCGAAGTATCTAGCGGGGGCCCTAGCACAGATACGCAGTATTTT. Its translation: CASSEVSSGGPSTDTQYF.

V usage is TRBV2 and J usage is TRBJ1-2, with a tentative D call TRBD1 (6 bases). Per the germline V gene, CDR1 is SNHLY and CDR2 is FYNNEI. CDR3 size: 14 residues. Trimming shortened V by 1 base and J by 4 bases, and 10 bases separated the two germline ends. Here the CDR3 reads CASSEVGAGYGYTF. CDR3 nucleotide sequence: TGTGCCAGCAGTGAAGTGGGGGCGGGCTATGGCTACACCTTC.

V usage is TRBV6-6 and J usage is TRBJ2-7; D remains unclear. The CDR3 contains 15 residues. CDR1 and CDR2 (germline): MNHNY, SVGAGI (reference sequence). Trimming took 2 bases from V and 3 from J, leaving 14 bases between them. CDR3 residues: CASSYEITSRYEQYF. CDR3 DNA sequence: TGTGCCAGCAGTTACGAGATAACCTCCCGCTACGAGCAGTACTTC.

The chain joins TRBV9 to TRBJ2-7; the D is unclear. This CDR3 contains 12 residues. V lost 4 bases and J lost 3, with 8 bases in between. Germline assignment: CDR1 SGDLS and CDR2 YYNGEE. This CDR3 is CASSRDDYEQYF. DNA of the CDR3: TGTGCCAGCAGCCGCGATGACTACGAGCAGTACTTC.

V gene TRBV5-4 combines with J gene TRBJ2-2, with 12 bases identical to TRBD2. This CDR3 contains 18 residues. J was trimmed by 2 bases and V by 2 bases; bases with no gene match: 7. The V gene's germline CDR1 is SGHNT and CDR2 YYREEE (reference sequence). CDR3 amino acids: CASSLIPSGGANTGELFF. The CDR3 nucleotides are TGTGCCAGCAGCTTAATTCCTAGCGGGGGGGCCAACACCGGGGAGCTGTTTTTT.

The V call is TRBV10-3, the J call TRBJ1-1; 9 bases align to TRBD1. The germline V gene has CDR1 ENHRY and CDR2 SYGVKD. The trim removed 7 bases at V and 7 bases at J, leaving 7 bases unmatched. The CDR3 consists of 13 residues. CDR3 in amino acids: CAITPTGGGEAFF. The CDR3 coding sequence is TGTGCCATCACCCCGACAGGGGGGGGTGAAGCTTTCTTT.

The V gene is TRBV9, the J gene TRBJ2-5, with D maybe TRBD2 (7 bases). V was shortened by 3 bases and J by 5 bases, with 14 bases between the two germline ends. The CDR3 loop spans 14 amino acids. Germline CDR1 SGDLS, CDR2 YYNGEE. This chain's CDR3 is CASSGAGAQETQYF. In DNA, the CDR3 is TGTGCCAGCAGCGGGGCGGGGGCCCAGGAGACCCAGTACTTC.

The J gene is TRBJ2-5, the V gene TRBV6-1; 13 positions agree with TRBD2. The CDR3 totals 15 residues. Germline CDR1 reads MNHNS; CDR2 reads SASEGT. V dropped 1 base and J dropped 5; count of bases not matched to a gene: 1. The CDR3 protein is CASSEETSGGETQYF. The CDR3 DNA is TGTGCCAGCAGTGAAGAGACTAGCGGGGGGGAGACCCAGTACTTC.

The chain combines TRBV4-1 with TRBJ2-1, with D perhaps TRBD1 (6 bases). There are 13 residues in the CDR3. The V gene lost 2 bases and the J gene lost 6 bases, with 8 bases spanning the gap. Looked up from germline, CDR1 is MGHRA and CDR2 is YSYEKL. In nucleotides, the CDR3 is TGCGCCAGCAGCCAACGGACAGTCAATGAGCAGTTCTTC. This translates into CASSQRTVNEQFF.

V usage is TRBV2 and J usage is TRBJ1-1; D call uncertain. In germline, CDR1 is SNHLY, CDR2 FYNNEI. V was pared by 7 bases and J by 5 bases, with 11 bases between. This CDR3 spans 12 amino acids. The CDR3 nucleotides are TGTGCCAGCACAGATGAGGGAACTGAAGCTTTCTTT. This gives the protein CASTDEGTEAFF.

The chain recombines TRBV15 with TRBJ1-1; D ambiguous. V lost 3 bases and J lost 0, with 8 bases in between. CDR3 length: 14 amino acids. In germline, CDR1 is LNHNV, CDR2 YYDKDF (reference sequence). The CDR3: CATSRSQVNTEAFF. Written as DNA, the CDR3 is TGTGCCACCAGCAGGTCCCAGGTGAACACTGAAGCTTTCTTT. The full variable domain, its missing parts supplied by reference TRBV15 and TRBJ1-1, is DAMVIQNPRYQVTQFGKPVTLSCSQTLNHNVMYWYQQKSSQAPKLLFHYYDKDFNNEADTPDNFQSRRPNTSFCFLDIRSPGLGDTAMYLCATSRSQVNTEAFFGQGTRLTVV.

For this clone: Within the sample, other DNA sequences also encode this same CDR3. The rearrangement links TRBV15 to TRBJ1-5; possibly TRBD1 for D (6 bases). Germline assignment: CDR1 LNHNV and CDR2 YYDKDF (reference sequence). The CDR3 has 15 amino acids. V was cut by 0 bases and J by 1 base, with 7 bases left in between. The DNA of the CDR3 is TGTGCCACCAGCAGAGATAGGGGGAGCAATCAGCCCCAGCATTTT. Its protein product is CATSRDRGSNQPQHF.

The CDR3 DNA follows: TGTGCCAGCAGCCTAGGACAGGGCGTCCTCTATGGCTACACCTTC. Translation gives CASSLGQGVLYGYTF. The chain joins TRBV7-9 to TRBJ1-2, with 8 bases matching TRBD1. Germline trimming cut 5 bases from V and 4 bases from J; bases unmatched to any gene: 9. Looked up from germline, CDR1 is SEHNR and CDR2 is FQNEAQ (reference sequence). CDR3 length: 15 residues.

The J gene is TRBJ2-1, the V gene TRBV9; TRBD1 matches 7 bases. Germline V gives CDR1 SGDLS, CDR2 YYNGEE. The junction had 13 bases not matched to a gene; V was cut back by 0 bases and J by 10 bases. The CDR3 spans 16 residues. The CDR3 reads CASSVGGGTLGGEQFF. CDR3 sequence (DNA): TGTGCCAGCAGCGTAGGAGGGGGCACCCTTGGAGGCGAGCAGTTCTTC.

The V and J genes are TRBV6-5 and TRBJ2-4; 7 bases agree with TRBD2. V gave up 8 bases and J gave up 5 bases; unmatched junction bases: 6. From germline, CDR1 is MNHEY and CDR2 SVGAGI. This CDR3 is built from 13 residues. CDR3 sequence (DNA): TGTGCCAGCGCCTGGGACTACCAAAACATTCAGTACTTC. This encodes CASAWDYQNIQYF.

The DNA for the CDR3 is TGTGCCAGTAGTCCACTGGACAGGGTCTACAATGAGCAGTTCTTC. It is translated as CASSPLDRVYNEQFF. V and J are TRBV19 and TRBJ2-1; TRBD1 matches at 8 bases. The V and J ends lost 5 bases and 3 bases, in that order; junction bases with no gene match: 6. This CDR3 is 15 amino acids long. Germline V gene lookup returns CDR1 LNHDA and CDR2 SQIVND (reference sequence).

The gene calls are TRBV5-1 and TRBJ1-1, with 8 bases that match TRBD1. Trimming removed 9 bases from V and 0 bases from J; junction bases left unmatched: 13. The germline V gene encodes CDR1 SGHRS and CDR2 YFSETQ. CDR3 length equals 16 residues. The DNA of the CDR3 is TGCGCCACTACACTACCTCTGGACAGGGTGAACACTGAAGCTTTCTTT. Amino acid sequence: CATTLPLDRVNTEAFF.